Below, 32 T cell receptor beta chains from the same sample are listed, as sequenced in a study of blood T cells in healthy people across ages. A J-beta primer mix and a sample-barcoded 5' primer were used in a second PCR of roughly 7 to 12 cycles. MiXCR, run by TCRdb on the 5' RACE reads, gives a single entry per CDR3 protein. The data show over 700,000 distinct CDR3 sequences, with about 55% seen just once and roughly two fifths held by the top ten. Sequencing was done on a sample of blood. Source of these receptors: an older man in good health.

This sequence joins TRBV3-1 and TRBJ2-1; D is undetermined. The DNA end is a closer match to TRBJ2-7, so the J assignment may be wrong. The CDR3 sequence is 13 residues long. Germline CDR1 reads LGHDT; CDR2 reads YNNKEL (reference sequence). The CDR3 spells CASSNLVNNEQYF. The CDR3 coding sequence is TGTGCCAGCAGCAACCTAGTCAACAATGAGCAGTACTTC.

The chain employs TRBV5-1 and TRBJ2-5; D might be TRBD2 (6 bases). Trimming pared 4 bases from V and 7 bases from J, leaving 20 bases between. This CDR3 is built from 15 residues. Looked up from germline, CDR1 is SGHRS and CDR2 is YFSETQ. CDR3 nucleotide sequence: TGCGCCAGCAGCCCGAATCCGGGACTCCCAAGGACCCAGTACTTC. Translating gives CASSPNPGLPRTQYF.

This chain joins TRBV7-2 and TRBJ1-2; D remains unclear. V was clipped by 1 base and J by 0 bases, with 12 bases between them. CDR1 is SGHTA and CDR2 is FQGNSA in the germline V gene. The CDR3 extends over 16 amino acids. In DNA form, the CDR3 reads TGTGCCAGCAGCTTAGTTTGGCGGACCACTAACTATGGCTACACCTTC. Amino acids: CASSLVWRTTNYGYTF.

This clonotype came up a few times. This sequence joins TRBV5-1 and TRBJ2-7; TRBD1 matches at 11 bases. The CDR3 totals 16 residues. The junction had 9 bases not matched to a gene; V was cut back by 4 bases and J by 3 bases. Germline CDR1 SGHRS, CDR2 YFSETQ. In DNA, the CDR3 is TGCGCCAGCAGCGCCCCTCCGGGACAGGGGGACTACGAGCAGTACTTC. Translating it yields CASSAPPGQGDYEQYF.

This rearrangement joins TRBV2 to TRBJ2-3; D is ambiguous. CDR3 size: 12 residues. CDR1 is SNHLY, CDR2 FYNNEI, per germline. Trimming removed 10 bases at V and 7 bases at J, with 15 bases between. The CDR3 spells CAIRPGSYTQYF. DNA of the CDR3: TGTGCCATCAGACCCGGAAGTTATACGCAGTATTTT.

The rearrangement uses TRBV20-1 and TRBJ2-5, with no clear D. CDR1 is DFQATT, CDR2 SNEGSKA, per germline (reference sequence). There are 13 residues in the CDR3. Trimming shortened V by 5 bases and J by 11 bases, and 21 bases separated the two germline ends. The CDR3 bases are TGCAGTGCTCCGGTCCTAATGGGCCCTGAGCAGTACTTC. Its translation is CSAPVLMGPEQYF.

The chain uses TRBV24-1 and TRBJ1-5, with unresolved D. Trimming took 4 bases from V and 4 from J, leaving 4 bases between them. The germline gives CDR1 KGHDR, CDR2 SFDVKD. The CDR3 consists of 12 residues. CDR3 region: CATSDHNQPQHF. Written as DNA, the CDR3 is TGTGCCACCAGTGACCATAATCAGCCCCAGCATTTT.

The rearrangement joins TRBV29-1 to TRBJ2-7, with D tentatively TRBD1 (5 bases). CDR1 SQVTM and CDR2 ANQGSEA come from the germline V gene. The CDR3 has 13 residues. Trimming took 3 bases from V and 7 from J, leaving 16 bases between them. The chain's CDR3 is CSVDRAGLGEQYF. CDR3 bases: TGCAGCGTTGATAGGGCAGGGCTAGGAGAGCAGTACTTC.

The J gene is TRBJ1-1, the V gene TRBV5-1; D call uncertain. The V end lost 0 bases, the J end lost 1 base, and 7 bases lay between the germline ends. From germline, CDR1 is SGHRS and CDR2 YFSETQ. The length of the CDR3 is 14 residues. The CDR3 region is CASSLAAPNTEAFF. DNA of the CDR3: TGCGCCAGCAGCTTGGCTGCCCCGAACACTGAAGCTTTCTTT.

The chain combines TRBV6-2 or TRBV6-3 with TRBJ2-5; D not resolved. V was trimmed by 6 bases and J by 9 bases, leaving 23 bases between them. Germline-derived CDR1 and CDR2 are MNHEY and SVGEGT. The CDR3 loop spans 15 amino acids. DNA for the CDR3: TGTGCCAGCAGCTCCCCGGGTAGCCTGGGATCTTCCCAGTACTTC. This gives the protein CASSSPGSLGSSQYF.

This clonotype appeared a few times. The chain is built from TRBV6-1 and TRBJ2-5; TRBD2 might be the D (6 bases). CDR1 is MNHNS, CDR2 SASEGT, per germline. The CDR3 totals 15 residues. V lost 5 bases and J lost 5, with 18 bases in between. CDR3 sequence (DNA): TGTGCCAGCAGTCCCAACAGAGGAGGGGTTGAGACCCAGTACTTC. Its protein product is CASSPNRGGVETQYF.

This clonotype was observed a handful of times. The V and J genes are TRBV10-3 and TRBJ1-2; no clear D gene. V dropped 0 bases and J dropped 8 bases, with 10 bases sitting between them. The CDR3 runs to 13 residues. Germline V gene sequence: CDR1 ENHRY, CDR2 SYGVKD. CDR3 in amino acids: CAISESNGVGYTF. The CDR3 region has the DNA TGTGCCATCAGTGAGTCGAACGGGGTAGGCTACACCTTC.

The rearrangement links TRBV20-1 to TRBJ2-6; D might be TRBD1 or TRBD2, each matching 5 bases. Germline V CDR1 and CDR2: DFQATT, SNEGSKA (reference sequence). Deletions cut 7 bases from V and 0 bases from J, with 13 bases between. This CDR3 has 15 amino acids. CDR3 sequence reads: CSGRDPNSGANVLTF. The CDR3 region has the DNA TGCAGTGGACGGGACCCGAACTCTGGGGCCAACGTCCTGACTTTC.

This chain uses TRBV6-5 with TRBJ2-1; 8 bases are a match to TRBD2. Germline assignment: CDR1 MNHEY and CDR2 SVGAGI. This CDR3 is built from 16 residues. The ends lost 6 bases at V and 0 bases at J; junction bases unmatched: 7. CDR3 residues: CASRRTSQSSYNEQFF. The CDR3 nucleotides read TGTGCCAGCAGAAGGACTAGCCAAAGCTCCTACAATGAGCAGTTCTTC.

A few counts support this clonotype. The chain is built from TRBV29-1 and TRBJ2-1; no reliable D call. This CDR3 is 12 amino acids long. V dropped 6 bases and J dropped 7 bases, with 13 bases sitting between them. Germline V CDR1 and CDR2: SQVTM, ANQGSEA. As DNA, the CDR3 is TGCAGCGTCCAATCGACGTGGAATGAGCAGTTCTTC. Its translation: CSVQSTWNEQFF.

This clonotype was seen a handful of times. The V gene is TRBV6-5, the J gene TRBJ2-6, with D unclear. This CDR3 is 16 amino acids long. The germline CDR1 and CDR2 sequences are MNHEY and SVGAGI. V was cut by 6 bases and J by 4 bases, with 16 bases left in between. The CDR3 DNA reads as TGTGCCAGCAGCCAAGAAAGGGTTGGCGGGGCCAACGTCCTGACTTTC. Protein sequence: CASSQERVGGANVLTF.

The sample holds a few counts of this clonotype. The chain has TRBV29-1 and TRBJ1-1; a possible D gene is TRBD1 (6 bases). The CDR3 spans 14 residues. Germline V gene lookup returns CDR1 SQVTM and CDR2 ANQGSEA. Trimming cost V 4 bases and J 1 base, with 13 bases left between them. The DNA of the CDR3 is TGCAGCGTTGCTCCGGGACACTGGAACACTGAAGCTTTCTTT. It yields the protein CSVAPGHWNTEAFF.

This clonotype turned up a few times. V is TRBV12-3 or TRBV12-4 and J is TRBJ1-5; no definite D call. The CDR3 consists of 16 residues. V was clipped by 6 bases and J by 2 bases, with 17 bases between them. The CDR3 DNA is TGTGCCAGCAGCGGTCGGGGAGGGCTGGGCAATCAGCCCCAGCATTTT. This gives the protein CASSGRGGLGNQPQHF.

The count of this clonotype is one. The chain links TRBV20-1 to TRBJ2-5, with D possibly being TRBD1 (6 bases). Germline V lookup: CDR1 DFQATT, CDR2 SNEGSKA (reference sequence). The CDR3 is 13 amino acids. The germline V and J ends were trimmed by 1 base and 11 bases, with 17 bases remaining between them. The CDR3 sequence is CSARVYRQGKQYF. The CDR3 region has the DNA TGCAGTGCTAGAGTATATCGCCAGGGGAAGCAGTACTTC.

The chain carries TRBV29-1 and TRBJ2-1; D is perhaps TRBD2 (6 bases). TRBJ2-7 matches the DNA end more closely, so the J call is doubtful. Germline values: CDR1 SQVTM, CDR2 ANQGSEA. The CDR3 extends over 16 amino acids. CDR3 loop: CSVDHPRRDPYNEQYF. The CDR3 region has the DNA TGCAGCGTTGACCACCCAAGGCGGGACCCCTACAATGAGCAGTACTTC.

The chain carries TRBV9 and TRBJ2-4; TRBD2 matches 13 bases. The J call is doubtful: the DNA matches TRBJ2-7 better. The CDR3 consists of 18 residues. Per germline, CDR1 SGDLS and CDR2 YYNGEE. This chain's CDR3 is CASSVDAGTSGVPYEQYF. The CDR3 DNA reads TGTGCCAGCAGCGTAGACGCCGGGACTAGCGGGGTTCCCTACGAGCAGTACTTC.

This clonotype came up a few times. The genes are TRBV20-1 and TRBJ1-2; D uncertain. The germline gives CDR1 DFQATT, CDR2 SNEGSKA (reference sequence). V dropped 5 bases and J dropped 8 bases, with 18 bases sitting between them. The CDR3 has 13 amino acids. The CDR3 sequence: CSAASPAGEGYTF. CDR3 in DNA: TGCAGTGCTGCCTCCCCCGCGGGCGAGGGCTACACCTTC.

The rearrangement joins TRBV2 to TRBJ1-5, with 7 positions matching TRBD1. There are 15 residues in the CDR3. V was pared by 6 bases and J by 5 bases, with 10 bases of the junction left unmatched. CDR1 is SNHLY, CDR2 FYNNEI, per germline. CDR3 amino acids: CASRILTGPYQPQHF. The DNA for the CDR3 is TGTGCCAGCAGGATATTGACAGGGCCCTATCAGCCCCAGCATTTT.

The chain joins TRBV5-1 to TRBJ2-5; TRBD2 aligns across 8 bases. Near its end, the DNA agrees better with TRBJ2-7, so the J call may be wrong. Germline CDR1 and CDR2: SGHRS and YFSETQ. The length of the CDR3 is 17 residues. The CDR3 loop is CASSPRATGGMNYEQYF. The CDR3 region has the DNA TGCGCCAGCAGCCCCAGGGCGACGGGAGGGATGAACTACGAGCAGTACTTC.

The rearrangement uses TRBV5-1 and TRBJ2-7; TRBD1 matches at 9 bases. The CDR3 totals 14 residues. Trimming at V came to 4 bases and at J to 4 bases, leaving 6 bases not matched to a gene. In germline, CDR1 is SGHRS, CDR2 YFSETQ. This CDR3 is CASSPGTGKYEQYF. CDR3 sequence (DNA): TGCGCCAGCAGCCCCGGGACAGGGAAGTACGAGCAGTACTTC. Full variable domain (remainder filled in from reference TRBV5-1 and TRBJ2-7): KAGVTQTPRYLIKTRGQQVTLSCSPISGHRSVSWYQQTPGQGLQFLFEYFSETQRNKGNFPGRFSGRQFSNSRSEMNVSTLELGDSALYLCASSPGTGKYEQYFGPGTRLTVT.

The gene calls are TRBV20-1 and TRBJ2-3; possible D gene TRBD2, 6 bases. Trimming removed 0 bases from V and 14 bases from J, with 21 bases in between. CDR3 size: 14 residues. Germline V gene lookup returns CDR1 DFQATT and CDR2 SNEGSKA (reference sequence). In DNA, the CDR3 is TGCAGTGCTAGAGAGCGGGATTTTGGCAGATACGCGTATTTT. Amino acids: CSARERDFGRYAYF.

The chain joins TRBV6-6 to TRBJ1-2, with a possible D match to TRBD1 (6 bases). CDR1 is MNHNY, CDR2 SVGAGI, per germline (reference sequence). The CDR3 length is 15 residues. Trimming took off 5 bases at V and 8 bases at J, with 21 bases between the two ends. In DNA, the CDR3 is TGTGCCAGCAGTCGAAAGGACAGTCCTCTAAAAGGCTACACCTTC. Encoded protein: CASSRKDSPLKGYTF.

The chain carries TRBV4-2 and TRBJ2-5; no clear D. CDR3 length equals 18 residues. The germline CDR1 and CDR2 sequences are LGHNA and YNFKEQ. Trimming removed 1 base from V and 5 bases from J, with 23 bases in between. CDR3 region: CASSQGTNQEPLGETQYF. Written as DNA, the CDR3 is TGTGCCAGCAGCCAAGGAACGAATCAGGAGCCGCTGGGTGAGACCCAGTACTTC.

The CDR3 nucleotides are TGTGCCAGCAGCCACCTGGACGGGCCCTACGAGCAGTACTTC. Translation: CASSHLDGPYEQYF. The chain has TRBV4-2 and TRBJ2-7; the D is unclear. CDR3 size: 14 residues. Trimming took 3 bases from V and 2 from J, leaving 11 bases between them. From germline, CDR1 is LGHNA and CDR2 YNFKEQ.

The chain employs TRBV5-1 and TRBJ2-7, with D tentatively TRBD1 (6 bases). CDR3 size: 13 residues. V was pared by 6 bases and J by 0 bases, with 10 bases between. Germline-derived CDR1 and CDR2 are SGHRS and YFSETQ. CDR3 coding DNA: TGCGCCAGCATCCACAGGGTCTCCTACGAGCAGTACTTC. This codes for CASIHRVSYEQYF.

V is TRBV2 and J is TRBJ1-2; tentative D call: TRBD1 (5 bases). Germline V lookup: CDR1 SNHLY, CDR2 FYNNEI. The CDR3 spans 12 residues. The V gene lost 6 bases and the J gene lost 8 bases, with 13 bases spanning the gap. CDR3 coding DNA: TGTGCCAGCAGCCCCCTGTGGGGCGGCTACACCTTC. Its translation: CASSPLWGGYTF.

The chain links TRBV30 to TRBJ1-2; D is possibly TRBD1 (5 bases). The V and J ends lost 4 bases and 7 bases respectively, with 19 bases between them. CDR3 length: 14 residues. Per the germline V gene, CDR1 is GTSNPN and CDR2 is SVGIG (reference sequence). The CDR3 region is CAWTPGRGGGGYTF. DNA for the CDR3: TGTGCCTGGACCCCCGGGAGGGGTGGCGGTGGCTACACCTTC.